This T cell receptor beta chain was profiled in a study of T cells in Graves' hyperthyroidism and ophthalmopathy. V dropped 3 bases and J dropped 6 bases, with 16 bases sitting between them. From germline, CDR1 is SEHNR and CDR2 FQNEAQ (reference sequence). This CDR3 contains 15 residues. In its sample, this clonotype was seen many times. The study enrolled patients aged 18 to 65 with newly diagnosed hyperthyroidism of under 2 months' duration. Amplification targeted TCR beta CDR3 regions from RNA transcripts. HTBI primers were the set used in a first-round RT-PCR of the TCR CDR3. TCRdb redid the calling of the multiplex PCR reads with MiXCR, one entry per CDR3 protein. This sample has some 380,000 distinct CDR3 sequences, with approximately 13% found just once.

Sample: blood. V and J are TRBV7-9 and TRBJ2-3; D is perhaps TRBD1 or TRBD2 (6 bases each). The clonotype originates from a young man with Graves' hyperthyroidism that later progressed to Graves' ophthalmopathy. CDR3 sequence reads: CASSFNGGQRDTQYF. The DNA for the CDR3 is TGTGCCAGCAGCTTCAACGGGGGACAACGGGATACGCAGTATTTT.